The 23 T cell receptor beta chains below all came from one sample that was sequenced in a study of chemoradiotherapy in HPV16-positive cancers (dated by TCRdb to 2022 to 2024). Libraries were prepared through the immunoSEQ multiplex PCR assay. The source is immuneACCESS, and TCRdb retained only in-frame sequences with V and J called. Part of the clones is not carried over; for the studies checked, unresolved V genes explain less than half of this, and the remainder is unexplained. This sample holds tens of thousands of clones; around 67% were observed only once. 2.6% of the sample is held by the ten biggest clonotypes. Specimen collection occurred from a patient who underwent chemoradiotherapy. These receptors were obtained from a human donor with HPV-associated anogenital cancer.

The chain uses TRBV9 and TRBJ2-5; D may be TRBD1 (5 bases). The CDR3 consists of 14 residues. V was pared by 2 bases and J by 3 bases, with 11 bases between. Germline V gene sequence: CDR1 SGDLS, CDR2 YYNGEE. The chain's CDR3 is CASSVDQGKETQYF. The CDR3 DNA reads as TGTGCCAGCAGCGTCGATCAGGGAAAAGAGACCCAGTACTTC.

This chain uses TRBV29-1 with TRBJ2-7; D uncertain. Trimming shortened V by 7 bases and J by 1 base, and 8 bases separated the two germline ends. The CDR3 has 11 residues. CDR1 SQVTM and CDR2 ANQGSEA come from the germline V gene. The CDR3 loop reads CSAEQSYEQYF. The CDR3 nucleotides read TGCAGCGCCGAACAGTCCTACGAGCAGTACTTC.

This clone was seen once. V usage is TRBV6-5 and J usage is TRBJ2-2; D unclear. Trimming removed 6 bases from V and 4 bases from J, with 12 bases in between. Germline V gene data show CDR1 as MNHEY and CDR2 as SVGAGI. The CDR3 extends over 14 amino acids. CDR3 nucleotide sequence: TGTGCCAGCAGAATGCAATGGGGCACCGGGGAGCTGTTTTTT. Its protein product is CASRMQWGTGELFF.

V gene TRBV5-8 combines with J gene TRBJ1-2, with D unclear. Germline CDR1 reads SGHTS; CDR2 reads YDEGEE. This CDR3 region has 14 residues. V lost 2 bases to trimming and J lost 1 base, with 9 bases between them. CDR3: CASSFTADNYGYTF. CDR3 in DNA: TGTGCCAGCAGCTTCACAGCCGATAACTATGGCTACACCTTC.

The J gene is TRBJ2-5, the V gene TRBV27, with 7 bases matching TRBD1. Germline V gives CDR1 MNHEY, CDR2 SMNVEV (reference sequence). After removal of 0 bases from V and 7 bases from J, the junction contained 5 bases not matched to a gene. This CDR3 has 14 amino acids. CDR3 sequence (DNA): TGTGCCAGCAGTTTATCGGAAGCAGGGGGGACCCAGTACTTC. Translating it yields CASSLSEAGGTQYF.

V usage is TRBV7-9 and J usage is TRBJ1-3; 8 positions agree with TRBD1. CDR1 is SEHNR, CDR2 FQNEAQ, per germline (reference sequence). CDR3 size: 15 residues. Trimming at V came to 5 bases and at J to 4 bases, leaving 7 bases not matched to a gene. CDR3 residues: CASSERDRRGNTIYF. The CDR3 nucleotides are TGTGCCAGCAGCGAGCGGGACAGGAGAGGAAACACCATATATTTT.

The genes are TRBV28 and TRBJ1-1, with D possibly being TRBD1 (6 bases). The CDR3 has 17 amino acids. Trimming took off 5 bases at V and 2 bases at J, with 21 bases between the two ends. Germline assignment: CDR1 MDHEN and CDR2 SYDVKM. In nucleotides, the CDR3 is TGTGCCAGCAGTCCCGGGACACAGCAAAACTTTAACACTGAAGCTTTCTTT. Protein product: CASSPGTQQNFNTEAFF.

CDR3 loop: CASSLSSDTEAFF. The CDR3 bases are TGTGCCAGCAGCTTGTCATCCGACACTGAAGCTTTCTTT. The chain employs TRBV5-5 and TRBJ1-1; D is uncertain. The CDR3 runs 13 residues. Germline V gene lookup returns CDR1 SGHKS and CDR2 YYEKEE (reference sequence). V gave up 1 base and J gave up 3 bases, with 7 bases separating them.

The chain is built from TRBV4-3 and TRBJ2-1; D ambiguous. Germline V gene lookup returns CDR1 LGHNA and CDR2 YSLEER. V shed 0 bases and J shed 1 base, with 10 bases lying between them. This CDR3 has 16 residues. In DNA, the CDR3 is TGCGCCAGCAGCCAAGAGACGGCCCTTTCCTACAATGAGCAGTTCTTC. It codes for CASSQETALSYNEQFF.

This clone was observed once. The chain joins TRBV30 to TRBJ1-6; no firm D call. The CDR3 has 12 residues. Germline V lookup: CDR1 GTSNPN, CDR2 SVGIG (reference sequence). V was shortened by 0 bases and J by 10 bases, with 7 bases between the two germline ends. CDR3 nucleotides: TGTGCCTGGAGTGTATTTAGGTCACCCCTCCACTTT. Protein: CAWSVFRSPLHF. Full variable domain (rest looked up from reference TRBV30 and TRBJ1-6): SQTIHQWPATLVQPVGSPLSLECTVEGTSNPNLYWYRQAAGRGLQLLFYSVGIGQISSEVPQNLSASRPQDRQFILSSKKLLLSDSGFYLCAWSVFRSPLHFGNGTRLTVT.

The chain recombines TRBV2 with TRBJ2-3, with TRBD2 matching 7 bases. This CDR3 contains 15 residues. The V and J ends lost 6 bases and 0 bases, in that order; junction bases with no gene match: 6. Looked up from germline, CDR1 is SNHLY and CDR2 is FYNNEI. CDR3 sequence reads: CASSPGTTSTDTQYF. The CDR3, as DNA: TGTGCCAGCAGCCCCGGGACTACTAGCACAGATACGCAGTATTTT.

The chain carries TRBV9 and TRBJ2-5; maybe TRBD1 (6 bases). The V end was cut by 0 bases, the J end by 2 bases, with 11 bases between. In germline, CDR1 is SGDLS, CDR2 YYNGEE. The CDR3 has 15 residues. CDR3 DNA sequence: TGTGCCAGCAGCGTAGGTTTGGGGGCTCAAGAGACCCAGTACTTC. Amino acid sequence: CASSVGLGAQETQYF.

This chain joins TRBV7-3 and TRBJ2-3, with D perhaps TRBD2 (5 bases). The length of the CDR3 is 15 residues. The germline V gene encodes CDR1 SGHTA and CDR2 FQGTGA. The germline V and J ends were trimmed by 4 bases and 4 bases, with 15 bases remaining between them. CDR3 DNA sequence: TGTGCCAGCAGCTCTACTAGTTACTTTGCAGATACGCAGTATTTT. It specifies CASSSTSYFADTQYF.

As concerns this clone: Other DNA sequences in the sample encode the same CDR3. The J gene is TRBJ1-1, the V gene TRBV28; TRBD1 is a possible D gene (6 bases). This CDR3 spans 15 amino acids. V was clipped by 6 bases and J by 1 base, with 15 bases between them. The germline gives CDR1 MDHEN, CDR2 SYDVKM. CDR3 sequence: CASSLPGASNTEAFF. In nucleotides, the CDR3 is TGTGCCAGCAGCCTGCCAGGGGCTTCGAACACTGAAGCTTTCTTT. Looking up the rest from reference TRBV28 and TRBJ1-1 gives the full variable domain: DVKVTQSSRYLVKRTGEKVFLECVQDMDHENMFWYRQDPGLGLRLIYFSYDVKMKEKGDIPEGYSVSREKKERFSLILESASTNQTSMYLCASSLPGASNTEAFFGQGTRLTVV.

This chain links TRBV11-2 with TRBJ2-7; D may match TRBD1 or TRBD2 (5 bases each). CDR1 and CDR2 (germline): SGHAT, FQNNGV. V was pared by 5 bases and J by 0 bases, with 23 bases between. This CDR3 is built from 18 residues. The CDR3 sequence is CASSPSFTSSGTSYEQYF. The CDR3 DNA sequence: TGTGCCAGCAGCCCCTCCTTCACTAGTTCAGGGACCTCCTACGAGCAGTACTTC.

V gene TRBV11-2 combines with J gene TRBJ1-2; no firm D call. The CDR3 extends over 13 amino acids. Looked up from germline, CDR1 is SGHAT and CDR2 is FQNNGV. The germline V and J ends were trimmed by 1 base and 2 bases, with 5 bases remaining between them. The CDR3 DNA sequence: TGTGCCAGCAGCTTAGGGCGGAACTATGGCTACACCTTC. Translating gives CASSLGRNYGYTF. The entire variable domain, with the rest obtained from reference TRBV11-2 and TRBJ1-2, is as follows: EAGVAQSPRYKIIEKRQSVAFWCNPISGHATLYWYQQILGQGPKLLIQFQNNGVVDDSQLPKDRFSAERLKGVDSTLKIQPAKLEDSAVYLCASSLGRNYGYTFGSGTRLTVV.

This clone was picked up a small number of times. The rearrangement links TRBV11-2 to TRBJ2-7; D possibly uses TRBD1 or TRBD2 (6 bases each). The V gene lost 5 bases and the J gene lost 6 bases, with 14 bases spanning the gap. CDR3 length: 13 amino acids. Germline loops: CDR1 SGHAT, CDR2 FQNNGV. The CDR3 nucleotides are TGTGCCAGCAGCCACCGGGGGCCTGGCGAGCAGTACTTC. Translated, it gives CASSHRGPGEQYF.

This clone appeared a few times. The chain employs TRBV10-1 and TRBJ2-2; possibly TRBD1 or TRBD2 for D (5 bases each). V lost 7 bases to trimming and J lost 3 bases, with 15 bases between them. CDR1 and CDR2 (germline): WNHNN, SYGVQD (reference sequence). The CDR3 consists of 15 residues. The CDR3 sequence: CASKGTLGDTGELFF. CDR3 in DNA: TGCGCCAGCAAAGGGACGCTGGGGGACACCGGGGAGCTGTTTTTT.

Here the CDR3 reads CASSFRQGPYEQYF. CDR3 coding DNA: TGTGCCAGCAGCTTCCGACAGGGTCCCTACGAGCAGTACTTC. V gene TRBV9 combines with J gene TRBJ2-7; 7 bases are a match to TRBD1. Germline V CDR1 and CDR2: SGDLS, YYNGEE. V lost 4 bases to trimming and J lost 2 bases; unmatched junction nucleotides: 6. This CDR3 has 14 residues. Full variable domain (rest looked up from reference TRBV9 and TRBJ2-7): DSGVTQTPKHLITATGQRVTLRCSPRSGDLSVYWYQQSLDQGLQFLIQYYNGEERAKGNILERFSAQQFPDLHSELNLSSLELGDSALYFCASSFRQGPYEQYFGPGTRLTVT.

This sequence joins TRBV28 and TRBJ1-5; D remains unclear. Trimming cost V 5 bases and J 7 bases, with 15 bases left between them. Germline loops: CDR1 MDHEN, CDR2 SYDVKM. This CDR3 has 14 amino acids. The CDR3 nucleotides read TGTGCCAGCAGTCTTCCTACGGCGAGGCAGCCCCAGCATTTT. It encodes CASSLPTARQPQHF.

This clone was seen just once. The CDR3 loop reads CASSTRLGSEAFF. In nucleotides, the CDR3 is TGTGCCAGCAGCACCCGACTTGGGTCTGAAGCTTTCTTT. This chain connects TRBV9 to TRBJ1-1; D is unclear. Trimming took off 4 bases at V and 6 bases at J, with 13 bases between the two ends. Germline CDR1 and CDR2: SGDLS and YYNGEE. The CDR3 contains 13 residues.

The chain joins TRBV5-4 to TRBJ2-1, with D tentatively TRBD2 (5 bases). The germline V gene has CDR1 SGHNT and CDR2 YYREEE (reference sequence). The V end lost 3 bases, the J end lost 7 bases, and 8 bases lay between the germline ends. The CDR3 is 12 residues long. The CDR3, as DNA: TGTGCCAGCAGCTCTAGGAGGAATGAGCAGTTCTTC. This codes for CASSSRRNEQFF.

This CDR3 is CASSLVLAGGGGGTQYF. CDR3 coding DNA: TGTGCCAGCAGCTTAGTCCTAGCGGGAGGAGGGGGGGGGACCCAGTACTTC. The chain joins TRBV7-8 to TRBJ2-5; TRBD2 aligns across 11 bases. Germline assignment: CDR1 SGHVS and CDR2 FQNEAQ. CDR3 length equals 17 residues. With 1 base clipped from V and 7 bases from J, the junction kept 11 bases outside the gene matches.